In its sample, the clone carrying this T cell receptor beta chain was seen a few times. The antigen is unknown. With 6 bases clipped from V and 2 bases from J, the junction kept 4 bases outside the gene matches. The CDR3 loop spans 14 amino acids. The germline V gene encodes CDR1 SGHNT and CDR2 YYREEE (reference sequence). TCRdb redid the calling of the 5' RACE reads with MiXCR, one entry per CDR3 protein. There are about 190,000 distinct CDR3 sequences in the sample; 15% to 20% occur only once, and 40% lies in the top ten. The data belong to a study of identical twins. Overall study results and limits: Conclusions were drawn cross-sectionally by statistical analysis, without following the same donors.

These records were also assigned to another study, of T cells expressing NK-cell markers. That study adds: One of the eight sequenced donors was seronegative, whereas the other seven were HCMV-seropositive.

The V call is TRBV5-4, the J call TRBJ2-2; 7 nucleotides match TRBD1. The sequence came from a woman in her late teens or twenties in good health. The sequencing sample was made of CD8+ T cells sorted from blood. In DNA form, the CDR3 reads TGTGCCAGCATCGGGACAGACAACACCGGGGAGCTGTTTTTT. Translation: CASIGTDNTGELFF.